Presented here are 3 T cell receptor beta chains from one specimen sequenced in a study of cytomegalovirus exposure and HLA in healthy donors. PCR employed 60 Vbeta and 13 Jbeta primers. The table came from immunoSEQ multiplex PCR; TCRdb's copy has only in-frame clones and leaves some out. The sample has around 100,000 clones, roughly 75% seen once. The sample comprised PBMCs. The source of these receptors is a man younger than 40 in good health and CMV-seronegative.

V and J are TRBV28 and TRBJ2-1; 9 nucleotides match TRBD1. Germline V lookup: CDR1 MDHEN, CDR2 SYDVKM. This CDR3 has 17 amino acids. Trimming took 5 bases from V and 4 from J; bases not matched to a gene: 12. In DNA form, the CDR3 reads TGTGCCAGCAGTCCAATCTCCGGGACAGGGCGTTACAATGAGCAGTTCTTC. Translating gives CASSPISGTGRYNEQFF.

This clone was seen a few times. The rearrangement uses TRBV6-1 and TRBJ2-5; D perhaps matches TRBD2 (5 bases). Trimming took 4 bases from V and 2 from J, leaving 14 bases between them. The CDR3 totals 15 residues. The V gene's germline CDR1 is MNHNS and CDR2 SASEGT. The CDR3 loop reads CASSALLGEQETQYF. DNA of the CDR3: TGTGCCAGCAGTGCCCTGCTCGGGGAACAAGAGACCCAGTACTTC.

This chain links TRBV13 with TRBJ2-7, with D perhaps matching TRBD1 (6 bases). The CDR3 is made up of 14 amino acids. Germline lookup yields CDR1 PRHDT and CDR2 FYEKMQ (reference sequence). Between the trimmed V and J ends, which lost 5 bases and 2 bases, there was a span of 13 bases. CDR3 protein: CASSPRQAPYEQYF. The CDR3 DNA reads TGTGCCAGCAGCCCGCGACAGGCCCCCTACGAGCAGTACTTC.